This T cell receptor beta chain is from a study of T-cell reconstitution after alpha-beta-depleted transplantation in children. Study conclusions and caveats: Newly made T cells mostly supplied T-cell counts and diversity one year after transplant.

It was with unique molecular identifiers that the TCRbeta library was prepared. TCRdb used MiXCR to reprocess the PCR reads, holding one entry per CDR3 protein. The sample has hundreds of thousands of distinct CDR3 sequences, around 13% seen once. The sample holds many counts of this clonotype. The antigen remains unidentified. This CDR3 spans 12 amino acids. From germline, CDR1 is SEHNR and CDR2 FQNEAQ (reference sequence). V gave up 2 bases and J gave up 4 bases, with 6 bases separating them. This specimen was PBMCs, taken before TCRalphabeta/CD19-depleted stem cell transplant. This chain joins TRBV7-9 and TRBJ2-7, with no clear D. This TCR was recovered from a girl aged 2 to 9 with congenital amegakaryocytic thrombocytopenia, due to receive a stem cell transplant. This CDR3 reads CASSLRGYEQYF. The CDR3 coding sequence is TGTGCCAGCAGCTTAAGAGGTTACGAGCAGTACTTC.